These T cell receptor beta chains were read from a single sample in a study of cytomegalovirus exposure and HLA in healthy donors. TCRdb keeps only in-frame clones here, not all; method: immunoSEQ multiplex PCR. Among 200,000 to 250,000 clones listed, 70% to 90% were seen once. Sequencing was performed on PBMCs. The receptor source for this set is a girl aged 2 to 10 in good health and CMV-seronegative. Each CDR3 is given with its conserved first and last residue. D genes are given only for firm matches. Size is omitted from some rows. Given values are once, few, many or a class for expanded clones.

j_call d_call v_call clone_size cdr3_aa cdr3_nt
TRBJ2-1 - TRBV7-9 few CASSPGRSSYNEQFF TGTGCCAGCAGCCCGGGGAGGAGCTCCTACAATGAGCAGTTCTTC
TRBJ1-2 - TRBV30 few CAWSGKGAYGYTF TGTGCCTGGAGTGGGAAGGGAGCCTATGGCTACACCTTC
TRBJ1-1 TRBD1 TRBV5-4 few CASSQTGDTEAFF TGTGCCAGCAGCCAGACAGGGGACACTGAAGCTTTCTTT
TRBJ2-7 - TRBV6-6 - CASSFSSFGEQYF TGTGCCAGCAGTTTCTCTAGCTTCGGCGAGCAGTACTTC
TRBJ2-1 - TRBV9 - CASSVDGSYNEQFF TGTGCCAGCAGCGTAGATGGCAGCTACAATGAGCAGTTCTTC
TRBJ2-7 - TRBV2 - CASRRGDYEQYF TGTGCCAGCAGGCGCGGGGACTACGAGCAGTACTTC
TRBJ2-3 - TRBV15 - CATSIPGQTFTDTQYF TGTGCCACCAGCATACCGGGACAAACCTTCACAGATACGCAGTATTTT
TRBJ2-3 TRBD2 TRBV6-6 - CASSRTSPSTDTQYF TGTGCCAGCAGTCGGACTAGCCCTAGCACAGATACGCAGTATTTT
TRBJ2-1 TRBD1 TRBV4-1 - CASSRADRDYNEQFF TGCGCCAGCAGCCGAGCGGACAGGGACTACAATGAGCAGTTCTTC
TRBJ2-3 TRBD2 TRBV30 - CAWSARLAGGFSTDTQYF TGTGCCTGGAGTGCCCGACTAGCGGGGGGTTTTAGCACAGATACGCAGTATTTT
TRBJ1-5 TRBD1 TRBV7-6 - CASSLDRGPDQPQHF TGTGCCAGCAGCTTAGACAGGGGTCCTGATCAGCCCCAGCATTTT
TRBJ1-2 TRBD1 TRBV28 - CASSVTTMGQWGYTF TGTGCCAGCAGTGTCACGACTATGGGACAGTGGGGCTACACCTTC
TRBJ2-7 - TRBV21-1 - CASILSNSYEQYF TGTGCCAGCATACTGTCAAACTCCTACGAGCAGTACTTC
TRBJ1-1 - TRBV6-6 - CASSYVGGNTEAFF TGTGCCAGCAGTTATGTGGGAGGGAACACTGAAGCTTTCTTT
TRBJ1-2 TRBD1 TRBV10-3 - CAISSTGDYGYTF TGTGCCATCAGTTCTACAGGGGACTATGGCTACACCTTC
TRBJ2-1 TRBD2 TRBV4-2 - CASSQDKNGRAYNEQFF TGTGCCAGCAGCCAAGATAAGAACGGGAGGGCCTACAATGAGCAGTTCTTC
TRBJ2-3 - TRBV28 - CASSFSSARTDTQYF TGTGCCAGCAGTTTTTCTAGCGCCCGCACAGATACGCAGTATTTT
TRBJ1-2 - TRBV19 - CASSIFQGSMANYGYTF TGTGCCAGTAGTATATTCCAGGGGAGTATGGCTAACTATGGCTACACCTTC